The 3 T cell receptor beta chains reported below all come from one sample, sequenced in a study of cytotoxic CD8 clonotypes in ibrutinib-treated CLL. Clones were sequenced by immunoSEQ multiplex PCR, and TCRdb holds only the in-frame ones, with some missing. The sample includes some 50,000 clones, 45% to 70% seen only once; the top ten take roughly 20%. The material was PBMCs, obtained after 24 months of ibrutinib treatment. The receptor source for this set is a human donor with chronic lymphocytic leukemia.

Note on this clone: One junction end disagrees with the germline gene, perhaps due to a read error. The genes are TRBV6-1 and TRBJ2-7; D not resolved. CDR1 MNHNS and CDR2 SASEGT come from the germline V gene. This CDR3 has 11 residues. CDR3 sequence: CASSENGEQYF. The CDR3 DNA reads TGCGCCAGCAGTGAGAACGGCGAGCAGTACTTC.

The chain employs TRBV6-1 and TRBJ2-7; the match to TRBD1 covers 9 bases. The CDR3 spans 14 residues. J was trimmed by 1 base and V by 7 bases; bases with no gene match: 5. Per germline, CDR1 MNHNS and CDR2 SASEGT. CDR3 bases: TGTGCCAGCACCCGGGACAGGGCATCCTACGAGCAGTACTTC. Protein product: CASTRDRASYEQYF.

This chain links TRBV5-1 with TRBJ2-3, with D unresolved. Germline V gene sequence: CDR1 SGHRS, CDR2 YFSETQ. This CDR3 comprises 11 residues. V was trimmed by 1 base and J by 6 bases, leaving 3 bases between them. The CDR3 region is CASSLRDTQYF. In nucleotides, the CDR3 is TGCGCCAGCAGCTTGAGGGATACGCAGTATTTT.